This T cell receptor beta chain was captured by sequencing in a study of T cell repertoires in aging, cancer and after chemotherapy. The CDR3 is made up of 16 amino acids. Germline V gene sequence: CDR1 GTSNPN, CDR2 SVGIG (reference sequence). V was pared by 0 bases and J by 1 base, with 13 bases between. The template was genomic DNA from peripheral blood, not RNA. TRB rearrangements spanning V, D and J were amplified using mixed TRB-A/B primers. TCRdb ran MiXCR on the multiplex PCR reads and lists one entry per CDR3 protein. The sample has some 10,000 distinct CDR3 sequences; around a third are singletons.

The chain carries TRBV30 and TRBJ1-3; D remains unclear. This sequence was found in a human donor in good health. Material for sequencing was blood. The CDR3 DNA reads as TGTGCCTGGAGTGTACTGAGAAGAACTTCTGGAAACACCATATATTTT. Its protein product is CAWSVLRRTSGNTIYF.